The 4 T cell receptor beta chains in this list originate from one sample, sequenced in a study of shared clonotypes between healthy human individuals. The repertoire was sequenced with immunoSEQ multiplex PCR; TCRdb's copy has only in-frame clones and lacks some. The profile shows approximately 700,000 clones, more than 70% of them singletons. The sequenced material came from memory CD4+ T cells sorted from blood. Subset given: CD45RA-negative fraction. These receptors came from a young woman in good health.

The chain links TRBV5-4 to TRBJ2-7, with TRBD1 identical over 7 bases. This CDR3 has 15 residues. Unmatched junction bases numbered 9, after V lost 4 bases and J lost 2 bases. Germline values: CDR1 SGHNT, CDR2 YYREEE (reference sequence). CDR3 nucleotide sequence: TGTGCCAGCAGCGGATCCGGGACAGCTGCCTACGAGCAGTACTTC. This gives the protein CASSGSGTAAYEQYF.

This clone was picked up a small number of times. V and J are TRBV19 and TRBJ2-5, with TRBD2 matching 13 bases. Losses at the gene ends were 5 bases for V and 5 bases for J; bases not matched to a gene: 8. The germline CDR1 and CDR2 sequences are LNHDA and SQIVND (reference sequence). The CDR3 covers 16 residues. The CDR3 nucleotides read TGTGCCAGTAGTTCTGGGACTAGCGGGATGGGGGAGACCCAGTACTTC. Translation gives CASSSGTSGMGETQYF.

V and J are TRBV18 and TRBJ1-1; D is uncertain. The CDR3 runs to 14 residues. Germline values: CDR1 KGHSH, CDR2 LQKENI. The V end lost 2 bases, the J end lost 1 base, and 8 bases lay between the germline ends. Here the CDR3 reads CASSPGSGNTEAFF. The CDR3, as DNA: TGTGCCAGCTCACCAGGCAGCGGGAACACTGAAGCTTTCTTT.

The chain is built from TRBV7-3 and TRBJ2-7; D is perhaps TRBD1 or TRBD2 (6 bases each). The CDR3 is 13 amino acids. Germline V gene data show CDR1 as SGHTA and CDR2 as FQGTGA. V was pared by 10 bases and J by 7 bases, with 20 bases between. The CDR3 spells CATSEGGGNEQYF. CDR3 nucleotides: TGTGCCACTTCGGAGGGGGGAGGTAATGAGCAGTACTTC.